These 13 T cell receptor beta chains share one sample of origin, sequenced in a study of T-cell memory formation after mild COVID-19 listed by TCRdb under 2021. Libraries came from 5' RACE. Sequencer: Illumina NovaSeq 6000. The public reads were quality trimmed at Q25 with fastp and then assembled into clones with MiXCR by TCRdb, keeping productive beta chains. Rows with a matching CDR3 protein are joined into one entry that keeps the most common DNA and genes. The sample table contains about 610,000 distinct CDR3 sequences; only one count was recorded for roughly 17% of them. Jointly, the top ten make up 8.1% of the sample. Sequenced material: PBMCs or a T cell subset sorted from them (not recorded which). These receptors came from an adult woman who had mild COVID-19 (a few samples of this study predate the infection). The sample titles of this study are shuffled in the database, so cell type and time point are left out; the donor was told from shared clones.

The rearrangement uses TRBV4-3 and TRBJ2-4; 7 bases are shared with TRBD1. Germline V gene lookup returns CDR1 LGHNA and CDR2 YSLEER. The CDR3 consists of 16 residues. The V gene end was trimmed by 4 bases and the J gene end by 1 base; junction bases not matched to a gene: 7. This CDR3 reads CASSLDRDLAKNIQYF. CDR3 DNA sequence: TGCGCCAGCAGCCTTGACAGGGATTTGGCCAAAAACATTCAGTACTTC.

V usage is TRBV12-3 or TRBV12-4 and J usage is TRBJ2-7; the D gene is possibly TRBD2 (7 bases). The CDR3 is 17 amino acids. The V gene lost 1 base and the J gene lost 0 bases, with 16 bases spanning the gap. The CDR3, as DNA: TGTGCCAGCAGTTTAGGACGTGGCGGGGGCCTCTCCTACGAGCAGTACTTC. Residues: CASSLGRGGGLSYEQYF.

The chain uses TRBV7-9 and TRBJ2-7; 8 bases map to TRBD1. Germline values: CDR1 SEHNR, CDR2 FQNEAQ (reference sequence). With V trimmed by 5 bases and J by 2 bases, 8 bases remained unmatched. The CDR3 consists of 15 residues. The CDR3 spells CASSQRGTGTYEQYF. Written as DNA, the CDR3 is TGTGCCAGCAGCCAACGAGGGACAGGAACCTACGAGCAGTACTTC. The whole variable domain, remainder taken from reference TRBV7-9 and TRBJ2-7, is DTGVSQNPRHKITKRGQNVTFRCDPISEHNRLYWYRQTLGQGPEFLTYFQNEAQLEKSRLLSDRFSAERPKGSFSTLEIQRTEQGDSAMYLCASSQRGTGTYEQYFGPGTRLTVT.

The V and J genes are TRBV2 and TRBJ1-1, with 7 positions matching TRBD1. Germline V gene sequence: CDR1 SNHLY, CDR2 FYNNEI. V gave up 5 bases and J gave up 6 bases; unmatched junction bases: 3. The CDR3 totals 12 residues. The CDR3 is CASSLGQPEAFF. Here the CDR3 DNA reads TGTGCCAGCAGTCTGGGACAGCCTGAAGCTTTCTTT. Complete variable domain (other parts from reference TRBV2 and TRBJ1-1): EPEVTQTPSHQVTQMGQEVILRCVPISNHLYFYWYRQILGQKVEFLVSFYNNEISEKSEIFDDQFSVERPDGSNFTLKIRSTKLEDSAMYFCASSLGQPEAFFGQGTRLTVV.

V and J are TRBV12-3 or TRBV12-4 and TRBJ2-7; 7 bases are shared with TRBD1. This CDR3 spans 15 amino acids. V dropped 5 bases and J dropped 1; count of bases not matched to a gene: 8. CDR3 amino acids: CASSPRHRGSYEQYF. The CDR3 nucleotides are TGTGCCAGCAGTCCGCGGCACAGGGGTTCCTACGAGCAGTACTTC.

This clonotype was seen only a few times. The CDR3 region has the DNA TGCAGCGTTGTCTCCGGGTCGATCCCTCCGGGGCGGCTGAACACTGAAGCTTTCTTT. Translating gives CSVVSGSIPPGRLNTEAFF. The genes are TRBV29-1 and TRBJ1-1; TRBD1 is a possible D gene (5 bases). The CDR3 covers 19 residues. The germline V gene has CDR1 SQVTM and CDR2 ANQGSEA. Trimming removed 4 bases at V and 0 bases at J, with 27 bases between.

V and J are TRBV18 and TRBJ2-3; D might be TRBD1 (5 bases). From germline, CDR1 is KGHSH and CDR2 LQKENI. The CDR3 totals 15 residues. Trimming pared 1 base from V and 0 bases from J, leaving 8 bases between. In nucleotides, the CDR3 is TGTGCCAGCTCACCACAGGGGCTTAGCACAGATACGCAGTATTTT. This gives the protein CASSPQGLSTDTQYF.

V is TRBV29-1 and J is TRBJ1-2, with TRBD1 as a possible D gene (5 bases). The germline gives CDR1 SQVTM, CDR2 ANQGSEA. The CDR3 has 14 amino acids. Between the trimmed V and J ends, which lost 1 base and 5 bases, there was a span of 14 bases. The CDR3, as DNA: TGCAGCGTTGAAGTAAGCGCAGGGTCGTATGGCTACACCTTC. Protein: CSVEVSAGSYGYTF.

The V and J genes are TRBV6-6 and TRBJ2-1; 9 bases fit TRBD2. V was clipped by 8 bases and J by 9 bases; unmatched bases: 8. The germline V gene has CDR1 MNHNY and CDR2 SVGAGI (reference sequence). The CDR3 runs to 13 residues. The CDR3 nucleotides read TGTGCCAGCTCGGCGGGGGGGCATACTGAGCAGTTCTTC. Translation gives CASSAGGHTEQFF.

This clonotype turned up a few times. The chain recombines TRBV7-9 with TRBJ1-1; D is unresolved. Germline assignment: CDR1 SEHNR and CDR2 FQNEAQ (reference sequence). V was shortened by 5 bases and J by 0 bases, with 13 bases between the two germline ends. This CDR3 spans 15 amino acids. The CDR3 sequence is CASSQLGRMNTEAFF. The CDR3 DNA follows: TGTGCCAGCAGCCAGTTGGGGAGGATGAACACTGAAGCTTTCTTT.

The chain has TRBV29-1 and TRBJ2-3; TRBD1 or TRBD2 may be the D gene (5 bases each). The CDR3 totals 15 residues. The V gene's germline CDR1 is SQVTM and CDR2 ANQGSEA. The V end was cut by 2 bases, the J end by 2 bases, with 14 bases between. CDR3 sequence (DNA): TGCAGCGTTGAACCCCGGGACCGCTACACAGATACGCAGTATTTT. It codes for CSVEPRDRYTDTQYF.

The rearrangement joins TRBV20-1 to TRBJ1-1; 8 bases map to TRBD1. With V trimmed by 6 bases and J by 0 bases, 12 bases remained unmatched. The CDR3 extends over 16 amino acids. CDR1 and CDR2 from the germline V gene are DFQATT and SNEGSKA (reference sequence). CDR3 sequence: CSAPQGAGVVNTEAFF. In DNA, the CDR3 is TGCAGTGCACCCCAGGGGGCGGGGGTCGTGAACACTGAAGCTTTCTTT.

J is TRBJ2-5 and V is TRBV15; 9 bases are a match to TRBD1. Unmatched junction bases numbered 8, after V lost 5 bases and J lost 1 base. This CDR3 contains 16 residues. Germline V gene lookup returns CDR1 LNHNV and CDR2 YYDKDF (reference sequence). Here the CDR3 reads CATSRGQGNGQETQYF. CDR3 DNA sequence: TGTGCCACCAGCCGAGGACAGGGGAACGGCCAAGAGACCCAGTACTTC.